These T cell receptor beta chains were read from a single sample in a study of control samples from healthy donors and cancer patients. The method was immunoSEQ multiplex PCR; TCRdb's version includes in-frame clones alone and lacks a portion of them. The sample contains about 120,000 clones, 87% of which appear only once. The specimen sequenced was blood. These receptor sequences come from a man between 60 and 70 years old in good health. Both conserved end residues are part of each CDR3. Fields, in order: clone size, J gene, V gene, D gene, CDR3 protein, CDR3 DNA. A D gene is named only where the DNA matches it firmly. Rows may omit the clone size; those that give it use once, few, many or a size class.

once	TRBJ2-5	TRBV3-1/TRBV3-2	TRBD1	CASRHWGQGSETQYF	TGTGCCAGCAGACATTGGGGACAGGGGTCGGAGACCCAGTACTTC
-	TRBJ2-1	TRBV4-1	TRBD1	CASSPWTGRDNEQFF	TGCGCCAGCAGCCCCTGGACAGGGCGCGACAATGAGCAGTTCTTC
once	TRBJ2-7	TRBV2	TRBD2	CASRDRLAGSYEQYF	TGTGCCAGCAGGGACAGACTAGCGGGAAGCTACGAGCAGTACTTC
-	TRBJ2-1	TRBV12-3/TRBV12-4	-	CASSLIKNEQFF	TGTGCCAGCAGTTTGATCAAGAATGAGCAGTTCTTC
-	TRBJ2-3	TRBV19	-	CASSISVSRTDTQYF	TGTGCCAGTAGTATTAGCGTTTCCCGCACAGATACGCAGTATTTT
-	TRBJ1-3	TRBV7-2	TRBD1	CASSLGTGGNTIYF	TGTGCCAGCAGCCTTGGGACAGGAGGAAACACCATATATTTT
-	TRBJ2-1	TRBV5-1	-	CASSLAPDREQFF	TGCGCCAGCAGCTTGGCTCCGGATCGTGAGCAGTTCTTC
-	TRBJ1-1	TRBV5-1	TRBD1	CASSLLDRVTEAFF	TGCGCCAGCAGCTTACTGGACAGGGTCACTGAAGCTTTCTTT
-	TRBJ1-1	TRBV27	-	CASSLGELGTEAFF	TGTGCCAGCAGTTTGGGAGAACTTGGCACTGAAGCTTTCTTT
-	TRBJ1-5	TRBV12-3/TRBV12-4	-	CASSLDQPQHF	TGTGCCAGCAGTTTGGATCAGCCCCAGCATTTT
-	TRBJ2-7	TRBV7-9	-	CASSLISRLDEQYF	TGTGCCAGCAGCTTAATTTCCCGATTAGACGAGCAGTACTTC
-	TRBJ1-5	TRBV6-5	-	CASRQGHQPQHF	TGTGCCAGCAGGCAGGGTCATCAGCCCCAGCATTTT
-	TRBJ2-1	TRBV27	-	CASSTGGGRQFF	TGTGCCAGCAGTACAGGGGGGGGGAGGCAGTTCTTC
-	TRBJ2-1	TRBV7-8	-	CASSFSIGGQGSYNEQFF	TGTGCCAGCAGCTTCAGTATTGGCGGGCAGGGGTCCTACAATGAGCAGTTCTTC
once	TRBJ1-1	TRBV28	-	CASSFKTGAFF	TGTGCCAGCAGTTTTAAGACGGGGGCTTTCTTT
-	TRBJ1-5	TRBV10-1	-	CASSEKGSSNQPQHF	TGCGCCAGCAGTGAAAAGGGGTCTAGCAATCAGCCCCAGCATTTT